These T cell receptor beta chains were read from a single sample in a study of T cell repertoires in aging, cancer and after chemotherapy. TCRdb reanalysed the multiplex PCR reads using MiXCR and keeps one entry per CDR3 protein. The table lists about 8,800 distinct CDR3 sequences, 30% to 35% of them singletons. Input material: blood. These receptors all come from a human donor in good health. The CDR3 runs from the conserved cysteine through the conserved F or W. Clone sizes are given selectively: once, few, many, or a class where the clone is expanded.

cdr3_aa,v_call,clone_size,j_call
CASSLITGITYEQYF,TRBV5-1,-,TRBJ2-7
CASSSGLAGLNTGELFF,TRBV6-1,-,TRBJ2-2
CASSPGTSPYEQYF,TRBV6-5,-,TRBJ2-7
CATSERAGRSYNEQFF,TRBV24-1,few,TRBJ2-1
CASCGAGFADTQYF,TRBV6-6,few,TRBJ2-3
CAISDWASLLPHEQFF,TRBV10-3,once,TRBJ2-1
CSVEVGTAGGYTF,TRBV29-1,few,TRBJ1-2
CASRAGTGASGANVLTF,TRBV6-1,-,TRBJ2-6
CASSVAGQGIYNEQFF,TRBV9,-,TRBJ2-1
CASSLLGGRGETQYF,TRBV12-3/TRBV12-4,-,TRBJ2-5
CSVEGLAGDRQETQYF,TRBV29-1,few,TRBJ2-5
CATSRDGGRGGQETQYF,TRBV15,-,TRBJ2-5
CASSSPRGRGSTDTQYF,TRBV5-6,few,TRBJ2-3
CASSFGQADPPLHF,TRBV5-1,-,-
CASSPGDKARGYTF,TRBV12-3/TRBV12-4,-,TRBJ1-2
CASTKGQGIGNTEAFF,TRBV19,few,TRBJ1-1
CASSESSYNSPLHF,TRBV12-3/TRBV12-4,few,TRBJ1-6
CAWRVGLGDNEQFF,TRBV30,-,TRBJ2-1
CASSQGLGETQYF,TRBV11-3,few,TRBJ2-5
CSALHRGTNEKLFF,TRBV20-1,-,TRBJ1-4
CAISEHIDRGTYNEQFF,TRBV10-3,-,TRBJ2-1
CASSAIGGTDTQYF,TRBV11-3,few,TRBJ2-3
CASSFRPLTEQYF,TRBV7-4,once,TRBJ2-7
CASSLSDRGGETQYF,TRBV27,-,TRBJ2-5
CASLKGVGGTEAFF,TRBV27,few,TRBJ1-1
CASSISGITNSPLHF,TRBV19,-,TRBJ1-6
CASSYGQGGETQYF,TRBV6-6,medium-sized,TRBJ2-5
CSGEGTGGQYF,TRBV29-1,medium-sized,TRBJ2-7
CASSTSTRYNEQFF,TRBV5-1,-,TRBJ2-1
CSARDLNEQFF,TRBV20-1,-,TRBJ2-1
CATSDLSGESYNEQFF,TRBV24-1,-,TRBJ2-1
CSVEDYGGETYEQYF,TRBV29-1,-,TRBJ2-7
CASSSPGQGIYGYTF,TRBV5-5,few,TRBJ1-2
CASSQNPGQMNTEAFF,TRBV5-4,-,TRBJ1-1